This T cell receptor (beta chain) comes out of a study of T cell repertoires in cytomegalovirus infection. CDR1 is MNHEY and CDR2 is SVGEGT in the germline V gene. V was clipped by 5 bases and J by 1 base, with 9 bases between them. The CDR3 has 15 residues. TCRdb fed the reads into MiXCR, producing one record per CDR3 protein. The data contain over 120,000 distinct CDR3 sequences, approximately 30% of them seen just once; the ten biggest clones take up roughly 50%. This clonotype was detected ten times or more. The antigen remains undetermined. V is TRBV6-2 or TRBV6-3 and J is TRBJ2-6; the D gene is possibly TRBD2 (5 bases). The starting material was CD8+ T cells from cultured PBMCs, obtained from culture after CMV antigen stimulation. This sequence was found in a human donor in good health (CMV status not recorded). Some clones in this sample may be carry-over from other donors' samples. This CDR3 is CASSPTGSGANVLTF. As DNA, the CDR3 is TGTGCCAGCAGTCCCACGGGGTCTGGGGCCAACGTCCTGACTTTC.